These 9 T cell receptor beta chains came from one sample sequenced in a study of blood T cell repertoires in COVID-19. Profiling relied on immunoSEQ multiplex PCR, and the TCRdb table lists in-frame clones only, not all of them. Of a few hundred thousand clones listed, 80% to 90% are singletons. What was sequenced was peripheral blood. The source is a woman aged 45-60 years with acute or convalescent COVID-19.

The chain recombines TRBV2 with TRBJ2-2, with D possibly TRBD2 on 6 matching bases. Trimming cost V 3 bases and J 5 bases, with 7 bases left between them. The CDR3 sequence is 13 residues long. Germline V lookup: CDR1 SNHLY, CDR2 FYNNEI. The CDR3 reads CASSDRGTGELFF. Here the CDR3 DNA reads TGTGCCAGCAGTGATCGGGGGACCGGGGAGCTGTTTTTT.

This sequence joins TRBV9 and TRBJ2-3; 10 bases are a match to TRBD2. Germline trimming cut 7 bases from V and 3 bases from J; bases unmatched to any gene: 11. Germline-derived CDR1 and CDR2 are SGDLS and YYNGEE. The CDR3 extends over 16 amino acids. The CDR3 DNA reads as TGTGCCAGCGGAAGGACTAGCGGAGCCGCTACAGATACGCAGTATTTT. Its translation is CASGRTSGAATDTQYF.

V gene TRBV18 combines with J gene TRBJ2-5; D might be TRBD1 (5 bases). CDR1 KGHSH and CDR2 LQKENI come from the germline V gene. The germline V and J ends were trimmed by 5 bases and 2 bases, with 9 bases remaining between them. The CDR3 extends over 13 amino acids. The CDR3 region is CASSIQEQETQYF. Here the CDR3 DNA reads TGTGCCAGCTCAATACAGGAACAAGAGACCCAGTACTTC. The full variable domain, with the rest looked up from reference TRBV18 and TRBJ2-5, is NAGVMQNPRHLVRRRGQEARLRCSPMKGHSHVYWYRQLPEEGLKFMVYLQKENIIDESGMPKERFSAEFPKEGPSILRIQQVVRGDSAAYFCASSIQEQETQYFGPGTRLLVL.

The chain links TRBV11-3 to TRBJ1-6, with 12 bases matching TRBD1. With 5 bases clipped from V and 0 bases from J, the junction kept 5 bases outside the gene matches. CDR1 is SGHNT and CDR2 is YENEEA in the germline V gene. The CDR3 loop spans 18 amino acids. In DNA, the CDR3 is TGTGCCAGCAGCCCCGGGACAGGGGGCTTCTCCTATAATTCACCCCTCCACTTT. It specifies CASSPGTGGFSYNSPLHF.

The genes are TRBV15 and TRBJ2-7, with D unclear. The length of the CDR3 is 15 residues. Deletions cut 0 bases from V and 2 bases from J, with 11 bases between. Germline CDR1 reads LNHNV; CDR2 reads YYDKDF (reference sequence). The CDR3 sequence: CATSRDGGTAYEQYF. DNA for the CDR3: TGTGCCACCAGCAGAGATGGTGGAACAGCCTACGAGCAGTACTTC.

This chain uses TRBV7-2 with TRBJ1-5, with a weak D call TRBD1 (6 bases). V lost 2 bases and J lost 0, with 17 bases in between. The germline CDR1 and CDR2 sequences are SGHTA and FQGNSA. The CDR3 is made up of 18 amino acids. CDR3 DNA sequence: TGTGCCAGCAGCTTAAGTAGTAACAGGGCGAATAGCAATCAGCCCCAGCATTTT. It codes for CASSLSSNRANSNQPQHF.

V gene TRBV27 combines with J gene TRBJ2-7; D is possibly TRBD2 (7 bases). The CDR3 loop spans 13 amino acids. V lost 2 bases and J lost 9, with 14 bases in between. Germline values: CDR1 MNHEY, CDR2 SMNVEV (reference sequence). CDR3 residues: CASSLAGAQGQYF. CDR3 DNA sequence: TGTGCCAGCAGTTTAGCGGGGGCCCAGGGGCAGTACTTC.

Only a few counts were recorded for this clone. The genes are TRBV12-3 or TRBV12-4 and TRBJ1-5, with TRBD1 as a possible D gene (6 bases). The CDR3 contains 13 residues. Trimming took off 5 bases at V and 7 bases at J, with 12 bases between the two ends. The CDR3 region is CASSTGLGQPQHF. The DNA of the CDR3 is TGTGCCAGCAGTACAGGGTTGGGGCAGCCCCAGCATTTT.

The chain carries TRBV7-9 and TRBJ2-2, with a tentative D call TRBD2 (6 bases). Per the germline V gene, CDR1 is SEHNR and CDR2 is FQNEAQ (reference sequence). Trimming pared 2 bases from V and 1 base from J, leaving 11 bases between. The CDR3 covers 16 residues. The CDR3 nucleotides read TGTGCCAGCAGCTTATACCGGGACTTGAACACCGGGGAGCTGTTTTTT. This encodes CASSLYRDLNTGELFF.